This TCR beta chain is from a study of blood T cell repertoires in COVID-19. For the study at large: Material from acute and convalescent COVID-19 was sourced from the United States, Italy and Spain. Nucleic acid was either cDNA or gDNA, and it came from T cells, B-cell-depleted T cells, or PBMCs.

Original methodology: Amplified reference gene primers provided the basis for estimating nucleated cell counts. Assay: immunoSEQ multiplex PCR; the TCRdb copy retains only in-frame clones and omits some. V and J calls and clone size are copied from that table; D and trimming were computed from the DNA. The table has some 260,000 clones, roughly 88% seen once; the top ten hold roughly 0.8%. CDR3 size: 16 residues. The V and J ends lost 6 bases and 0 bases respectively, with 15 bases between them. Germline assignment: CDR1 MNHEY and CDR2 SMNVEV (reference sequence). This chain joins TRBV27 and TRBJ2-1; possible D gene TRBD2, 6 bases. Sequenced material: peripheral blood. The sequence was obtained from a woman in her thirties with acute or convalescent COVID-19. CDR3 nucleotide sequence: TGTGCCAGCAGACCTTTTTTAGCGGACTCCTACAATGAGCAGTTCTTC. Encoded protein: CASRPFLADSYNEQFF.